This entry lists 24 T cell receptor beta chains sequenced from one sample in a study of T cell clonality in common variable immunodeficiency (dated by TCRdb to between 2015 and 2016). Library creation used the immunoSEQ multiplex PCR assay. TCRdb re-hosts the immuneACCESS table, in-frame sequences only. Its copies lack some clones; in the studies checked, an unresolved V gene accounts for under half of them, and the cause for the rest is not known. Across this sample, some 60,000 clones were tabulated and none appeared just once. The top ten hold under 2% of the sample. The specimen sequenced was peripheral blood mononuclear cells. The source is a person between 18 and 70 years old in good health.

A note on this clone: From the germline J gene comes the end of the CDR3, since the read stops 3 residues before it. The V gene is TRBV7-9, the J gene TRBJ2-5; the D gene is possibly TRBD2 (6 bases). The V and J ends lost 5 bases and 2 bases respectively, with 15 bases between them. The germline CDR1 and CDR2 sequences are SEHNR and FQNEAQ (reference sequence). The CDR3 totals 15 residues. Here the CDR3 reads CASSRGTLPQETQYF. The part of the CDR3 DNA that was read is TGTGCCAGCAGCCGGGGGACCCTCCCGCAAGAGACC.

This clone was recorded many times. The DNA read from the CDR3 is TGTGCCAGTAGCGGGGGGTCTTACGAG. This codes for CASSGGSYE. The entire CDR3 protein reads CASSGGSYEQYF. The genes are TRBV19 and TRBJ2-7; 7 bases are shared with TRBD2. Sequencing ends 3 residues short of the CDR3 end; the germline J gene provides the rest. Germline assignment: CDR1 LNHDA and CDR2 SQIVND (reference sequence). Trimming cost V 6 bases and J 4 bases; bases outside gene matches: 3. The CDR3 totals 12 residues.

This clone was counted a few times. The sequenced fragment ends 3 residues before the CDR3 boundary, so the rest is inferred from the germline J gene. The chain uses TRBV11-2 and TRBJ2-3, with D hard to call. The germline V gene encodes CDR1 SGHAT and CDR2 FQNNGV. CDR3 length equals 15 residues. CDR3 sequence: CASSGLRRDQETQYF. The CDR3 DNA, read in part, is TGTGCCAGCAGCGGGCTCCGGCGTGATCAAGAGACG.

Many counts were recorded for this clone. The CDR3 extends 3 residues past the end of the read, so its final part is completed from the germline J gene. The chain joins TRBV10-3 to TRBJ2-3, with TRBD2 matching over 14 bases. With V trimmed by 7 bases and J by 4 bases, 4 bases remained unmatched. Looked up from germline, CDR1 is ENHRY and CDR2 is SYGVKD. This CDR3 is 15 amino acids long. The sequenced part of the CDR3 DNA is TGTGCCATCAATCCGGGACTAGCGGGAGCAGATACG. Protein product: CAINPGLAGADT. The CDR3 in its entirety is CAINPGLAGADTQYF.

This clone was seen many times. The read terminates 3 residues before the CDR3 end, so the remaining end is supplied by the germline J gene. The chain uses TRBV20-1 and TRBJ1-1, with a weak D call TRBD1 (5 bases). Trimming left V 1 base short and J 7 bases short, with 22 bases between. Germline V CDR1 and CDR2: DFQATT, SNEGSKA (reference sequence). CDR3 length: 16 amino acids. The CDR3 reads CSARGQGVGGLLEAFF. Incomplete CDR3 DNA: TGCAGTGCTAGAGGGCAAGGGGTCGGGGGTTTACTTGAA.

In its sample, this clone was seen many times. The read halts 3 residues ahead of the CDR3 end, with the missing end drawn from the germline J gene. This chain uses TRBV20-1 with TRBJ2-7; D is possibly TRBD2 (7 bases). Trimming removed 0 bases at V and 6 bases at J, with 18 bases between. CDR1 and CDR2 from the germline V gene are DFQATT and SNEGSKA (reference sequence). This CDR3 region has 15 residues. The sequenced CDR3 bases are TGCAGTGCTAGAGATCCTGGGGGGGGCACTAGCGAG. Its protein product is CSARDPGGGTSE. The CDR3 as a whole reads CSARDPGGGTSEQYF.

This clone came up many times. The read ends 3 residues shy of where the CDR3 ends; the end is completed using the germline J gene. The rearrangement joins TRBV6-1 to TRBJ1-1, with D possibly TRBD1 on 5 matching bases. V was pared by 3 bases and J by 5 bases, with 10 bases between. The CDR3 contains 13 residues. Looked up from germline, CDR1 is MNHNS and CDR2 is SASEGT. The sequenced part of the CDR3 DNA is TGTGCCAGCAGTGAGTCGGGGGAAACTGAA. It yields the protein CASSESGETE. In full, the CDR3 reads CASSESGETEAFF.

This clone was seen repeatedly, ten times or more. Coverage ceases 3 residues before the CDR3 finishes, and the germline J gene fills in the end. This chain connects TRBV7-2 to TRBJ2-5, with D perhaps matching TRBD2 (5 bases). Trimming pared 7 bases from V and 2 bases from J, leaving 11 bases between. The CDR3 length is 13 residues. Germline loops: CDR1 SGHTA, CDR2 FQGNSA. The part of the CDR3 DNA that was read is TGTGCCAGCAAGAGACTATCTCAAGAGACC. This gives the protein CASKRLSQET. In full, the CDR3 reads CASKRLSQETQYF.

This clone occurred many times. From the germline J gene comes the end of the CDR3, since the read stops 3 residues before it. This rearrangement joins TRBV19 to TRBJ2-1; 10 nucleotides line up with TRBD1. V trimming: 4 bases; J trimming: 6 bases; junction bases outside the gene matches: 9. The germline CDR1 and CDR2 sequences are LNHDA and SQIVND (reference sequence). The CDR3 consists of 16 residues. The sequenced CDR3 bases are TGTGCCAGTAGTAGCCGAAGGGGACAGGGGAGCAATGAG. Translation: CASSSRRGQGSNE. The entire CDR3 protein is CASSSRRGQGSNEQFF.

The table lists this clone with many counts. Coverage ceases 3 residues before the CDR3 finishes, and the germline J gene fills in the end. J is TRBJ1-1 and V is TRBV2; TRBD1 matches at 8 bases. The length of the CDR3 is 13 residues. The trim removed 6 bases at V and 1 base at J, leaving 1 base unmatched. The germline CDR1 and CDR2 sequences are SNHLY and FYNNEI. CDR3 bases read: TGTGCCAGCAGCGGACAGGGGAACACTGAA. Amino acid sequence: CASSGQGNTE. The full CDR3 protein reads CASSGQGNTEAFF.

This clone has ten or more counts. Coverage ceases 3 residues before the CDR3 finishes, and the germline J gene fills in the end. This rearrangement joins TRBV6-1 to TRBJ2-1; 13 bases align to TRBD2. The V segment lost 4 bases and the J segment 0 bases; nucleotides outside the gene matches: 0. This CDR3 region has 16 residues. The germline V gene has CDR1 MNHNS and CDR2 SASEGT. The covered CDR3 bases are TGTGCCAGCAGTGGGACTAGCGGGGGCTCCTACAATGAG. Protein: CASSGTSGGSYNE. From start to end, the CDR3 is CASSGTSGGSYNEQFF.

This clone showed up many times. The DNA ends 3 residues before the CDR3 does, and the rest of the CDR3 is filled in from the germline J gene. The J gene is TRBJ2-1, the V gene TRBV7-8; 8 bases are a match to TRBD2. The length of the CDR3 is 14 residues. V was clipped by 8 bases and J by 8 bases; unmatched bases: 11. From germline, CDR1 is SGHVS and CDR2 FQNEAQ. Incomplete CDR3 DNA: TGTGCCAGCGCGTCATTAGCGGGGCCGGATGAG. Translation gives CASASLAGPDE. The CDR3 in its entirety is CASASLAGPDEQFF.

This clone has a count of ten or more. A junction end diverges from the germline sequence, so it may reflect a read error. The CDR3 end falls 3 residues outside the read, so it is completed with the germline J gene. The rearrangement uses TRBV4-2 and TRBJ2-2; 7 nucleotides agree with TRBD2. This CDR3 comprises 15 residues. CDR1 is LGHNA, CDR2 YNFKEQ, per germline. The CDR3 sequence is CASSPRTSGAGELFF. The covered CDR3 bases are TGCGCCAGCAGCCCCCGGACTAGTGGGGCCGGGGAG.

This clone was observed many times. The read ends 3 residues before the CDR3 terminus; that terminus is restored from the germline J gene. V and J are TRBV9 and TRBJ2-1, with 7 bases matching TRBD1. V dropped 2 bases and J dropped 5; count of bases not matched to a gene: 7. The CDR3 is 15 amino acids. Germline V gene data show CDR1 as SGDLS and CDR2 as YYNGEE. CDR3 amino acids: CASSVEGAQDNEQFF. The DNA read from the CDR3 is TGTGCCAGCAGCGTTGAGGGGGCGCAGGACAATGAG.

Points on this clone: Sequencing ends 3 residues short of the CDR3 end; the germline J gene provides the rest. The rearrangement joins TRBV7-8 to TRBJ1-4; a possible D gene is TRBD1 (5 bases). The CDR3 covers 15 residues. V was shortened by 5 bases and J by 7 bases, with 17 bases between the two germline ends. Germline V CDR1 and CDR2: SGHVS, FQNEAQ. The CDR3 spells CASSPWARTTEKLFF. The DNA read from the CDR3 is TGTGCCAGCAGCCCCTGGGCCCGGACAACTGAAAAA. The variable domain in full, completed from reference TRBV7-8 and TRBJ1-4, reads GAGVSQSPRYKVAKRGQDVALRCDPISGHVSLFWYQQALGQGPEFLTYFQNEAQLDKSGLPSDRFFAERPEGSVSTLKIQRTQQEDSAVYLCASSPWARTTEKLFFGSGTQLSVL.

This clone was seen repeatedly, ten times or more. The read ends 3 residues early relative to the CDR3; the germline J gene fills the gap. J is TRBJ2-5 and V is TRBV7-2, with 7 nucleotides matching TRBD2. V trimming: 7 bases; J trimming: 5 bases; junction bases outside the gene matches: 10. CDR3 length: 14 residues. From germline, CDR1 is SGHTA and CDR2 FQGNSA. The CDR3 bases that were read are TGTGCCAGCACCTCGGGCGGGGGTGCGGAGACC. This encodes CASTSGGGAET. The full CDR3 is CASTSGGGAETQYF.

This clone was detected ten times or more. The sequenced fragment ends 3 residues before the CDR3 boundary, so the rest is inferred from the germline J gene. The genes are TRBV29-1 and TRBJ2-7; the match to TRBD2 covers 7 bases. The ends lost 4 bases at V and 2 bases at J; junction bases unmatched: 14. Germline V lookup: CDR1 SQVTM, CDR2 ANQGSEA. This CDR3 region has 16 residues. Here the CDR3 reads CSVVVSSGKRAYEQYF. The covered CDR3 bases are TGCAGCGTTGTAGTCTCTAGCGGTAAGAGAGCCTACGAG.

This clone was observed at least ten times. The read finishes 3 residues shy of the CDR3 end, and the germline J gene is used to complete it. The chain recombines TRBV19 with TRBJ2-3; TRBD2 aligns across 7 bases. The CDR3 length is 17 residues. With 3 bases clipped from V and 0 bases from J, the junction kept 9 bases outside the gene matches. Germline V lookup: CDR1 LNHDA, CDR2 SQIVND (reference sequence). The CDR3 is CASSIARGSGSTDTQYF. The sequenced CDR3 bases are TGTGCCAGTAGTATCGCCCGAGGTAGCGGGAGCACAGATACG.

There are many counts of this clone. With the read ending 3 residues before the CDR3 end, the germline J gene is used to fill in that end. This chain uses TRBV5-1 with TRBJ2-3, with D perhaps TRBD2 (6 bases). The germline V gene has CDR1 SGHRS and CDR2 YFSETQ. This CDR3 has 15 residues. Between the trimmed V and J ends, which lost 2 bases and 2 bases, there was a span of 12 bases. The covered CDR3 bases are TGCGCCAGCAGCTTCCTCGGGACTTCCACAGATACG. Translation gives CASSFLGTSTDT. The whole CDR3 sequence is CASSFLGTSTDTQYF.

This clone was recorded many times. The read terminates 3 residues before the CDR3 end, so the remaining end is supplied by the germline J gene. This sequence joins TRBV6-1 and TRBJ2-1, with TRBD2 identical over 9 bases. The ends lost 2 bases at V and 1 base at J; junction bases unmatched: 6. Germline V gives CDR1 MNHNS, CDR2 SASEGT. CDR3 size: 17 residues. The CDR3 bases that were read are TGTGCCAGCAGTGAACAAACTAGCGGGCAATCCTACAATGAG. Translating it yields CASSEQTSGQSYNE. The full-length CDR3 reads as CASSEQTSGQSYNEQFF.

This clone showed up many times. The read stops 3 residues short of the end of the CDR3; the missing end is completed from the germline J gene. This sequence joins TRBV4-2 and TRBJ1-6; D might be TRBD1 (6 bases). Trimming shortened V by 4 bases and J by 8 bases, and 21 bases separated the two germline ends. This CDR3 comprises 17 residues. Germline V gives CDR1 LGHNA, CDR2 YNFKEQ. The CDR3 region is CASSPTPDRQQYSPLHF. The CDR3 bases that were read are TGTGCCAGCAGCCCCACCCCGGACAGACAGCAGTATTCACCC.

This clone was observed many times. The read gets to within 3 residues of the CDR3 end, and the germline J gene fills in the rest. The chain carries TRBV7-6 and TRBJ2-5, with a tentative D call TRBD2 (5 bases). The CDR3 has 12 amino acids. V gave up 5 bases and J gave up 5 bases, with 9 bases separating them. Germline V CDR1 and CDR2: SGHVS, FNYEAQ. The CDR3 spells CASSHTGETQYF. CDR3 bases read: TGTGCCAGCAGCCACACGGGGGAGACC.

In this sample, this clone turned up many times. The CDR3 goes on 3 residues after the read ends, and that part is filled in from the germline J gene. The chain employs TRBV30 and TRBJ1-2; D is possibly TRBD1 (5 bases). Germline V gives CDR1 GTSNPN, CDR2 SVGIG (reference sequence). The CDR3 has 14 residues. Deletions cut 4 bases from V and 4 bases from J, with 16 bases between. Partial CDR3 DNA: TGTGCCTGGACCCCCTTGGGGGGTAGCTATGGC. Amino acids: CAWTPLGGSYG. The full CDR3 sequence reads CAWTPLGGSYGYTF.

This clone was recorded many times. The missing CDR3 end, 3 residues past where the read stops, is filled in from the germline J gene. The gene calls are TRBV6-1 and TRBJ1-5; 8 nucleotides match TRBD1. V gave up 4 bases and J gave up 4 bases; unmatched junction bases: 6. Germline V lookup: CDR1 MNHNS, CDR2 SASEGT. The CDR3 length is 15 residues. The sequenced CDR3 bases are TGTGCCAGCAGTGTCGACAGGGGAGGTAATCAGCCC. Translation: CASSVDRGGNQP. The whole CDR3 reads CASSVDRGGNQPQHF.